The 2 T cell receptor beta chains reported below all come from one sample, sequenced in a study of T cells after yellow fever vaccination. MiXCR, run by TCRdb on the 5' RACE reads, gives a single entry per CDR3 protein. The sample holds tens of thousands of distinct CDR3 sequences; over 9.5% are singletons and the top ten take 9.5% to 15%. The specimen was PBMCs, either bulk or a sorted T-cell subset (CD4+, CD8+, memory, or dextramer-sorted; not recorded which), collected around 15 days after the first yellow fever vaccination. The receptors shown here come from a man younger than 35 who received the YFV17D yellow fever vaccine.

As for this clonotype: Since a much larger clone is just one base distant, this may be a read error. This rearrangement joins TRBV7-2 to TRBJ2-5, with 8 bases lining up with TRBD1. The V and J ends lost 9 bases and 4 bases, in that order; junction bases with no gene match: 13. The germline V gene encodes CDR1 SGHTA and CDR2 FQGNSA. This CDR3 comprises 15 residues. CDR3 sequence: CARRRATGDLETQYF. The CDR3 nucleotides are TGTGCCAGAAGGCGGGCGACAGGGGATCTAGAGACCCAGTACTTC.

This clonotype was counted at least ten times. The chain has TRBV7-2 and TRBJ2-3, with a possible D match to TRBD2 (6 bases). The CDR3 totals 16 residues. CDR1 SGHTA and CDR2 FQGNSA come from the germline V gene. Deletions cut 5 bases from V and 2 bases from J, with 17 bases between. The CDR3 loop is CASSPYLTSYTDTQYF. For the CDR3, the DNA is TGTGCCAGCAGCCCATATCTAACTAGCTACACAGATACGCAGTATTTT.